The 17 T cell receptor beta chains reported below all come from one sample, sequenced in a study of blood T cell repertoires in COVID-19. Sequencing used immunoSEQ multiplex PCR; TCRdb keeps in-frame clones, though not all of them. This sample has some 300,000 clones, with nearly 90% found just once. What was sequenced was PBMCs or T cells enriched from blood (not recorded which). These receptors originate from a woman aged 45 to 65 who had been exposed to COVID-19.

About this clone itself: A junction boundary mismatches the germline segment, possibly from a read error. V usage is TRBV7-6 and J usage is TRBJ1-6, with D unresolved. Per the germline V gene, CDR1 is SGHVS and CDR2 is FNYEAQ. The CDR3 totals 18 residues. The CDR3 DNA is TGTGCCAGCACCTTAGGGAAGGGCACTAGCTCCTATAATTCACCCCTCCACTTT. It translates to CASTLGKGTSSYNSPLHF.

The genes are TRBV5-1 and TRBJ2-3; TRBD2 is a possible D gene (6 bases). The CDR3 is 13 amino acids. V was pared by 4 bases and J by 3 bases, with 9 bases between. CDR1 is SGHRS, CDR2 YFSETQ, per germline. DNA of the CDR3: TGCGCCAGCAGCCAGGGACTGACAGATACGCAGTATTTT. Residues: CASSQGLTDTQYF.

The chain combines TRBV5-1 with TRBJ2-3, with 7 bases lining up with TRBD2. The J segment lost 4 bases and the V segment lost 0 bases, leaving 14 bases of the junction unmatched. The CDR3 length is 18 residues. Germline V gives CDR1 SGHRS, CDR2 YFSETQ. CDR3 sequence: CASSLGDRTGRPSDTQYF. In DNA form, the CDR3 reads TGCGCCAGCAGCTTGGGAGATCGGACCGGGAGGCCTTCAGATACGCAGTATTTT.

The V gene is TRBV27, the J gene TRBJ2-2, with TRBD2 as a possible D gene (6 bases). The germline gives CDR1 MNHEY, CDR2 SMNVEV (reference sequence). The CDR3 extends over 15 amino acids. V was clipped by 4 bases and J by 2 bases, with 11 bases between them. Here the CDR3 reads CASSSGDSNTGELFF. The DNA of the CDR3 is TGTGCCAGCAGTTCGGGGGACTCCAACACCGGGGAGCTGTTTTTT.

The chain employs TRBV7-9 and TRBJ2-7; a weak D match, TRBD1 (5 bases). CDR3 length: 15 amino acids. CDR1 SEHNR and CDR2 FQNEAQ come from the germline V gene (reference sequence). V lost 5 bases and J 6 bases, leaving 20 bases between the germline ends. DNA of the CDR3: TGTGCCAGCAGCCCCCCAGGGATTGGGCTCAGCGAGCAGTACTTC. Protein product: CASSPPGIGLSEQYF.

The chain joins TRBV7-9 to TRBJ1-4, with a weak D call TRBD1 (5 bases). Between the trimmed V and J ends, which lost 3 bases and 8 bases, there was a span of 13 bases. Germline CDR1 SEHNR, CDR2 FQNEAQ (reference sequence). The CDR3 contains 14 residues. CDR3 loop: CASSLLGLGEKLFF. The CDR3 region has the DNA TGTGCCAGCAGCTTGTTGGGACTGGGGGAAAAACTGTTTTTT.

The chain is built from TRBV7-2 and TRBJ2-3; D not certain. CDR1 and CDR2 (germline): SGHTA, FQGNSA. The germline V and J ends were trimmed by 2 bases and 6 bases, with 12 bases remaining between them. The CDR3 totals 14 residues. The chain's CDR3 is CASSLNRIGDTQYF. CDR3 nucleotides: TGTGCCAGCAGCTTAAATCGTATTGGCGATACGCAGTATTTT.

The genes are TRBV18 and TRBJ2-3, with a weak D call TRBD2 (6 bases). CDR3 length: 16 residues. CDR1 and CDR2 from the germline V gene are KGHSH and LQKENI. V was pared by 0 bases and J by 5 bases, with 15 bases between. CDR3 region: CASSPPPPGVVDTQYF. As DNA, the CDR3 is TGTGCCAGCTCACCACCGCCGCCGGGGGTGGTAGATACGCAGTATTTT.

The chain couples TRBV5-1 to TRBJ1-1, with a possible D match to TRBD1 (6 bases). V lost 4 bases and J lost 5, with 15 bases in between. In germline, CDR1 is SGHRS, CDR2 YFSETQ. The CDR3 spans 14 residues. CDR3 nucleotide sequence: TGCGCCAGCAGCAGGGACACCCCAAAAACTGAAGCTTTCTTT. This translates into CASSRDTPKTEAFF.

The rearrangement uses TRBV6-6 and TRBJ1-3; D is ambiguous. Germline CDR1 MNHNY, CDR2 SVGAGI (reference sequence). The CDR3 extends over 15 amino acids. Trimming took off 7 bases at V and 0 bases at J, with 13 bases between the two ends. The CDR3 region is CASTAGQVSGNTIYF. The CDR3 DNA reads as TGTGCCAGCACGGCGGGTCAGGTCTCTGGAAACACCATATATTTT.

V is TRBV5-1 and J is TRBJ2-5; 7 nucleotides line up with TRBD1. Germline-derived CDR1 and CDR2 are SGHRS and YFSETQ. The CDR3 has 15 residues. V trimming: 4 bases; J trimming: 1 base; junction bases outside the gene matches: 7. The CDR3 reads CASSPQGTLQETQYF. CDR3 in DNA: TGCGCCAGCAGCCCACAGGGGACACTCCAAGAGACCCAGTACTTC.

The chain has TRBV24-1 and TRBJ2-5; TRBD2 might be the D (5 bases). V lost 3 bases, J lost 2 bases, and 12 bases lay in between. This CDR3 is 15 amino acids long. Germline lookup yields CDR1 KGHDR and CDR2 SFDVKD. CDR3 sequence (DNA): TGTGCCACCAGTGATACGGGGTTAGGGCAAGAGACCCAGTACTTC. It translates to CATSDTGLGQETQYF.

This rearrangement joins TRBV18 to TRBJ2-2; 10 bases map to TRBD2. The ends lost 4 bases at V and 9 bases at J; junction bases unmatched: 8. The germline gives CDR1 KGHSH, CDR2 LQKENI. This CDR3 comprises 15 residues. CDR3 amino acids: CASSQQSGGARELFF. CDR3 DNA: TGTGCCAGCTCACAACAGAGCGGGGGGGCCCGGGAGCTGTTTTTT.

The chain carries TRBV7-2 and TRBJ2-1; D is possibly TRBD1 (5 bases). The CDR3 length is 15 residues. The V end lost 4 bases, the J end lost 9 bases, and 19 bases lay between the germline ends. Germline V gives CDR1 SGHTA, CDR2 FQGNSA. DNA for the CDR3: TGTGCCAGCAGCTCCCCCAGGGTCCCCCTCTTTGAGCAGTTCTTC. Its protein is CASSSPRVPLFEQFF.

The chain combines TRBV19 with TRBJ1-5; maybe TRBD1 (5 bases). The ends were cut back, 7 bases at V and 3 bases at J, with 10 bases in the middle. The CDR3 length is 13 residues. CDR1 and CDR2 from the germline V gene are LNHDA and SQIVND (reference sequence). CDR3 amino acids: CASTGTINQPQHF. The CDR3 bases are TGTGCCAGTACAGGGACTATCAATCAGCCCCAGCATTTT.

The chain uses TRBV28 and TRBJ1-1; D unresolved. Per germline, CDR1 MDHEN and CDR2 SYDVKM. The V end was cut by 1 base, the J end by 1 base, with 10 bases between. The CDR3 runs to 15 residues. The DNA for the CDR3 is TGTGCCAGCAGTTTATATCGGGTAAGGAACACTGAAGCTTTCTTT. This translates into CASSLYRVRNTEAFF.

This clone was detected once. V gene TRBV28 combines with J gene TRBJ1-2, with 7 bases aligning to TRBD1. The CDR3 covers 13 residues. The ends lost 8 bases at V and 2 bases at J; junction bases unmatched: 5. Germline V gene lookup returns CDR1 MDHEN and CDR2 SYDVKM. The CDR3 loop is CASFNRGNYGYTF. The CDR3, as DNA: TGTGCCAGCTTTAACAGGGGCAACTATGGCTACACCTTC.